The 8 T cell receptor beta chains presented below share a single source sample, sequenced in a study of human T cells and chemical hapten exposure. Stated time point: pre-sensitization, week 0. The treatment is: therapeutic diphenylcyclopropenone sensitization with weekly scalp DPC. TCRdb re-called the RACE reads with MiXCR, one entry per CDR3 protein. There are 38,000 or so distinct CDR3 sequences in the sample; 6% to 9.5% occur only once, and 1% to 1.5% lies in the top ten. The source was whole blood, collected in connection with sensitization to the hapten diphenylcyclopropenone (DPC). Receptors originate from a woman aged 45-65 years with alopecia areata. Some clones in this sample may be carry-over from other donors' samples.

This clonotype was detected only a few times. The chain combines TRBV19 with TRBJ2-2; D may be TRBD1 (6 bases). CDR1 and CDR2 from the germline V gene are LNHDA and SQIVND (reference sequence). The CDR3 covers 15 residues. Deletions cut 3 bases from V and 6 bases from J, with 14 bases between. The DNA of the CDR3 is TGTGCCAGTAGTATCGCAGGGGCACGATCCGGGGAGCTGTTTTTT. Residues: CASSIAGARSGELFF.

J is TRBJ1-2 and V is TRBV28; 9 bases line up with TRBD1. CDR3 length: 15 amino acids. Germline V gene lookup returns CDR1 MDHEN and CDR2 SYDVKM. After removal of 5 bases from V and 4 bases from J, the junction contained 8 bases not matched to a gene. CDR3 residues: CASSQGQGWGYGYTF. In DNA form, the CDR3 reads TGTGCCAGCAGTCAGGGACAGGGCTGGGGCTATGGCTACACCTTC.

This clonotype was recorded at least ten times. The V gene is TRBV20-1, the J gene TRBJ2-3; D is perhaps TRBD2 (5 bases). The germline CDR1 and CDR2 sequences are DFQATT and SNEGSKA (reference sequence). The CDR3 is 17 residues long. V was trimmed by 3 bases and J by 0 bases, leaving 19 bases between them. Here the CDR3 DNA reads TGCAGTGCTAGGGGAGCCGACTGGGCCTCAAGCACAGATACGCAGTATTTT. Amino acid sequence: CSARGADWASSTDTQYF.

This clonotype occurred many times. The chain joins TRBV4-1 to TRBJ1-1; a possible D gene is TRBD1 (6 bases). V was shortened by 1 base and J by 5 bases, with 8 bases between the two germline ends. The CDR3 is 13 amino acids. CDR1 MGHRA and CDR2 YSYEKL come from the germline V gene. The CDR3 sequence is CASSQATGTEAFF. CDR3 coding DNA: TGCGCCAGCAGCCAAGCTACAGGGACTGAAGCTTTCTTT.

This clonotype was counted at least ten times. The V gene is TRBV9, the J gene TRBJ1-2, with 9 bases identical to TRBD1. In germline, CDR1 is SGDLS, CDR2 YYNGEE. There are 17 residues in the CDR3. J gave up 4 bases and V 4 bases, and 14 bases lay outside the gene matches. The CDR3 protein is CASSSLSTGTGSYGYTF. The CDR3 DNA is TGTGCCAGCAGCAGTCTCTCTACCGGGACAGGGAGCTATGGCTACACCTTC.

This clonotype turned up a few times. This chain's CDR3 is CASRQGLSYEQYF. CDR3 nucleotides: TGTGCCAGCAGACAGGGTCTCTCCTACGAGCAGTACTTC. V usage is TRBV5-6 and J usage is TRBJ2-7; D perhaps matches TRBD1 (6 bases). V was clipped by 5 bases and J by 0 bases, with 9 bases between them. Looked up from germline, CDR1 is SGHDT and CDR2 is YYEEEE. The CDR3 has 13 amino acids.

This clonotype has a count of ten or more. This sequence joins TRBV5-1 and TRBJ1-2, with TRBD1 identical over 9 bases. The CDR3 spans 14 residues. Germline V gene lookup returns CDR1 SGHRS and CDR2 YFSETQ. The J segment lost 8 bases and the V segment lost 4 bases, leaving 9 bases of the junction unmatched. CDR3 bases: TGCGCCAGCAGCCTGGAGGGACAGGGCTGGGGCTACACCTTC. Amino acid sequence: CASSLEGQGWGYTF.

This clonotype was detected ten times or more. V and J are TRBV29-1 and TRBJ2-7; unclear D gene. The V end was cut by 4 bases, the J end by 1 base, with 8 bases between. Germline CDR1 SQVTM, CDR2 ANQGSEA. The CDR3 length is 12 residues. The CDR3 DNA reads TGCAGCGTTGGACATCTATCCTACGAGCAGTACTTC. As protein: CSVGHLSYEQYF.